What follows are 21 T cell receptor beta chains derived from one specimen sequenced in a study of T cell responses to AZD1222 COVID-19 vaccine. Profiling relied on immunoSEQ multiplex PCR, and the TCRdb table lists in-frame clones only, not all of them. The sample contains some 150,000 clones, about 90% of which appear only once. Sample: peripheral blood, taken 28 days after the second AZD1222 dose. Source of these receptors: an adult who received the AZD1222 COVID-19 vaccine.

CDR3 residues: CASSQVGQGWEQFF. The DNA for the CDR3 is TGTGCCAGCAGCCAAGTGGGACAGGGCTGGGAGCAGTTCTTC. The J gene is TRBJ2-1, the V gene TRBV11-3; 9 nucleotides line up with TRBD1. This CDR3 region has 14 residues. The germline V gene encodes CDR1 SGHNT and CDR2 YENEEA. V trimming: 5 bases; J trimming: 10 bases; junction bases outside the gene matches: 9.

The gene calls are TRBV28 and TRBJ1-2, with TRBD1 matching over 9 bases. The CDR3 covers 15 residues. J gave up 3 bases and V 4 bases, and 6 bases lay outside the gene matches. Germline V gene lookup returns CDR1 MDHEN and CDR2 SYDVKM. Here the CDR3 reads CASSSYRGQDYGYTF. The CDR3 bases are TGTGCCAGCAGTTCGTACAGGGGGCAAGACTATGGCTACACCTTC.

V usage is TRBV20-1 and J usage is TRBJ1-5; D is uncertain. CDR1 and CDR2 (germline): DFQATT, SNEGSKA (reference sequence). The CDR3 has 15 amino acids. V was pared by 3 bases and J by 3 bases, with 15 bases between. The CDR3 sequence: CSASDYGLINQPQHF. The CDR3, as DNA: TGCAGTGCTAGTGACTACGGACTGATCAATCAGCCCCAGCATTTT.

V usage is TRBV19 and J usage is TRBJ2-3; D remains ambiguous. Germline CDR1 LNHDA, CDR2 SQIVND (reference sequence). This CDR3 comprises 13 residues. Trimming removed 7 bases from V and 2 bases from J, with 10 bases in between. CDR3 region: CASKGRDTDTQYF. In DNA, the CDR3 is TGTGCCAGTAAGGGTCGTGACACAGATACGCAGTATTTT.

This clone was counted once. The V gene is TRBV6-6, the J gene TRBJ1-2; tentatively, D is TRBD1 (5 bases). The length of the CDR3 is 13 residues. Germline values: CDR1 MNHNY, CDR2 SVGAGI (reference sequence). The germline V and J ends were trimmed by 10 bases and 0 bases, with 12 bases remaining between them. CDR3 in amino acids: CATSEGANYGYTF. In nucleotides, the CDR3 is TGTGCCACCTCAGAAGGGGCTAACTATGGCTACACCTTC.

The rearrangement links TRBV5-5 to TRBJ2-7; 11 nucleotides agree with TRBD2. There are 15 residues in the CDR3. Germline V CDR1 and CDR2: SGHKS, YYEKEE (reference sequence). Losses at the gene ends were 4 bases for V and 1 base for J; bases not matched to a gene: 4. CDR3 in amino acids: CASSMGLAESYEQYF. The CDR3 DNA reads TGTGCCAGCAGCATGGGACTAGCGGAATCCTACGAGCAGTACTTC. The full variable domain, with the rest looked up from reference TRBV5-5 and TRBJ2-7, is DAGVTQSPTHLIKTRGQQVTLRCSPISGHKSVSWYQQVLGQGPQFIFQYYEKEERGRGNFPDRFSARQFPNYSSELNVNALLLGDSALYLCASSMGLAESYEQYFGPGTRLTVT.

Note on this clone: Other DNA sequences within the sample encode an identical CDR3. This rearrangement joins TRBV11-2 to TRBJ2-5; no firm D call. Deletions cut 0 bases from V and 5 bases from J, with 4 bases between. Germline CDR1 and CDR2: SGHAT and FQNNGV. There are 12 residues in the CDR3. CDR3 loop: CASSLDSETQYF. DNA for the CDR3: TGTGCCAGCAGCTTAGACAGCGAGACCCAGTACTTC.

The chain employs TRBV11-2 and TRBJ1-1, with 7 bases fitting TRBD1. Germline V gene lookup returns CDR1 SGHAT and CDR2 FQNNGV. This CDR3 region has 16 residues. The V and J ends lost 2 bases and 0 bases, in that order; junction bases with no gene match: 6. CDR3 loop: CASSLLRGPLNTEAFF. The CDR3 bases are TGTGCCAGCAGCTTACTAAGGGGGCCCTTGAACACTGAAGCTTTCTTT.

This chain links TRBV5-4 with TRBJ2-7, with D hard to call. The germline CDR1 and CDR2 sequences are SGHNT and YYREEE (reference sequence). Trimming cost V 3 bases and J 7 bases, with 8 bases left between them. The CDR3 consists of 11 residues. CDR3 nucleotide sequence: TGTGCCAGCAGCTACGAGAGGGAGCAGTACTTC. Translation: CASSYEREQYF. Drawing the rest from reference TRBV5-4 and TRBJ2-7, the complete variable domain is ETGVTQSPTHLIKTRGQQVTLRCSSQSGHNTVSWYQQALGQGPQFIFQYYREEENGRGNFPPRFSGLQFPNYSSELNVNALELDDSALYLCASSYEREQYFGPGTRLTVT.

The V call is TRBV7-2, the J call TRBJ2-5; 7 bases are a match to TRBD1. Per the germline V gene, CDR1 is SGHTA and CDR2 is FQGNSA. The CDR3 consists of 15 residues. The J segment lost 5 bases and the V segment lost 5 bases, leaving 11 bases of the junction unmatched. The CDR3 sequence is CASSVSTGSEETQYF. The DNA for the CDR3 is TGTGCCAGCAGCGTATCGACAGGGAGTGAGGAGACCCAGTACTTC.

Details on this clone: The sample carries other DNA sequences with the same CDR3. The V call is TRBV5-1, the J call TRBJ2-1; 11 nucleotides match TRBD2. The J segment lost 6 bases and the V segment lost 2 bases, leaving 4 bases of the junction unmatched. Germline CDR1 is SGHRS and CDR2 is YFSETQ. The length of the CDR3 is 15 residues. DNA for the CDR3: TGCGCCAGCAGCTTAAGGCTAGCGGGAGGCAATGAGCAGTTCTTC. Translation gives CASSLRLAGGNEQFF.

This clone was detected only a few times. V usage is TRBV11-1 and J usage is TRBJ2-1; TRBD1 matches 7 bases. Germline CDR1 SGHAT, CDR2 FQDESV (reference sequence). There are 13 residues in the CDR3. Trimming cost V 5 bases and J 6 bases; bases outside gene matches: 4. CDR3 protein: CASSTRQGNEQFF. CDR3 DNA sequence: TGTGCCAGCAGCACCAGACAGGGCAATGAGCAGTTCTTC.

The chain employs TRBV18 and TRBJ2-5; no definite D call. The V end was cut by 0 bases, the J end by 4 bases, with 9 bases between. The CDR3 covers 14 residues. Germline loops: CDR1 KGHSH, CDR2 LQKENI. In DNA form, the CDR3 reads TGTGCCAGCTCACCACCTCTGCAGGTAGAGACCCAGTACTTC. Translation gives CASSPPLQVETQYF.

The rearrangement uses TRBV7-6 and TRBJ2-7; D remains ambiguous. Germline CDR1 reads SGHVS; CDR2 reads FNYEAQ. CDR3 length: 14 residues. Trimming removed 1 base at V and 1 base at J, with 8 bases between. The CDR3 loop is CASSLEKDSYEQYF. The CDR3 nucleotides read TGTGCCAGCAGCTTAGAAAAGGATTCCTACGAGCAGTACTTC.

Concerning this clone: The sample contains more than one DNA sequence encoding this CDR3. The chain has TRBV19 and TRBJ2-5; D is undetermined. Trimming cost V 3 bases and J 4 bases, with 3 bases left between them. The CDR3 is made up of 11 amino acids. Germline lookup yields CDR1 LNHDA and CDR2 SQIVND (reference sequence). The CDR3, as DNA: TGTGCCAGTAGTATCCGAGAGACCCAGTACTTC. It yields the protein CASSIRETQYF.

This chain links TRBV7-2 with TRBJ2-7; TRBD1 might be the D (6 bases). The CDR3 totals 14 residues. V was pared by 3 bases and J by 0 bases, with 9 bases between. Per the germline V gene, CDR1 is SGHTA and CDR2 is FQGNSA. The CDR3 DNA reads TGTGCCAGCAGCTTCAACAGGGACTCCTACGAGCAGTACTTC. It translates to CASSFNRDSYEQYF. Complete variable domain (other parts from reference TRBV7-2 and TRBJ2-7): GAGVSQSPSNKVTEKGKDVELRCDPISGHTALYWYRQSLGQGLEFLIYFQGNSAPDKSGLPSDRFSAERTGGSVSTLTIQRTQQEDSAVYLCASSFNRDSYEQYFGPGTRLTVT.

The rearrangement uses TRBV28 and TRBJ2-7; the match to TRBD2 covers 8 bases. In germline, CDR1 is MDHEN, CDR2 SYDVKM. There are 13 residues in the CDR3. J gave up 3 bases and V 8 bases, and 6 bases lay outside the gene matches. The CDR3 spells CASGRLASYEQYF. The CDR3, as DNA: TGTGCCAGCGGGAGACTAGCGAGCTACGAGCAGTACTTC.

This clone was picked up a small number of times. This chain connects TRBV11-2 to TRBJ2-7, with 8 positions matching TRBD2. Trimming took 5 bases from V and 5 from J; bases not matched to a gene: 5. CDR3 size: 13 residues. Germline CDR1 SGHAT, CDR2 FQNNGV. The CDR3 loop reads CASSGTRWNEQYF. CDR3 in DNA: TGTGCCAGCAGCGGGACTAGGTGGAACGAGCAGTACTTC.

V is TRBV12-3 or TRBV12-4 and J is TRBJ2-1; D gene ambiguous. The length of the CDR3 is 13 residues. V lost 3 bases and J lost 4, with 7 bases in between. The CDR3 spells CASSLQDYNEQFF. The DNA of the CDR3 is TGTGCCAGCAGTTTGCAGGATTACAATGAGCAGTTCTTC.

CDR3 nucleotides: TGTGCCAGCAGTGAAGCGCTACAGGGGGTCACTGAAGCTTTCTTT. This encodes CASSEALQGVTEAFF. The chain uses TRBV6-1 and TRBJ1-1; TRBD1 aligns across 8 bases. V trimming: 0 bases; J trimming: 4 bases; junction bases outside the gene matches: 4. Per germline, CDR1 MNHNS and CDR2 SASEGT. CDR3 length: 15 residues.

The J gene is TRBJ2-7, the V gene TRBV9; 7 nucleotides line up with TRBD2. Germline CDR1 is SGDLS and CDR2 is YYNGEE. With 0 bases clipped from V and 7 bases from J, the junction kept 7 bases outside the gene matches. The CDR3 extends over 14 amino acids. CDR3 bases: TGTGCCAGCAGCGTAGGGGACTACCCTGGAGAGCAGTACTTC. Translating gives CASSVGDYPGEQYF.